The present TCR beta chain was sequenced within a study of cytomegalovirus exposure and HLA in healthy donors. This clone was observed once. The antigen is not known. 60 Vbeta and 13 Jbeta primers were used in PCR. Only in-frame clones appear in the TCRdb table, and some are missing; sequencing was by immunoSEQ multiplex PCR. The sample lists about 130,000 clones, 70% to 85% seen once, with 6.5% in the top ten. Points from the study as a whole: The sole available immune exposure information was CMV serostatus. In a later analysis, at a false discovery rate of 0.05, over 15,000 TCR beta sequences were associated with HLA alleles.

The sequenced sample was PBMCs. This clonotype originated in a man between 40 and 49 years old in good health and CMV-seropositive.

The CDR3: CASSPDRGPPLHF. In DNA form, the CDR3 reads TGTGCCAGCAGCCCTGACAGGGGGCCGCCCCTCCACTTT. This sequence joins TRBV7-2 and TRBJ1-6; 10 bases fit TRBD1. The CDR3 runs 13 residues. The trim removed 5 bases at V and 13 bases at J, leaving 5 bases unmatched. Germline CDR1 SGHTA, CDR2 FQGNSA.